The clone carrying this TCR beta chain was found once. As yet, its antigen is unknown. Every contributor of samples was a Caucasian grown-up residing in Nashville, Tennessee. CDR1 is MGHDK and CDR2 is SYGVNS in the germline V gene. The germline V and J ends were trimmed by 1 base and 0 bases, with 17 bases remaining between them. CDR3 length equals 18 residues. The record originates from a study of shared clonotypes between healthy human individuals. Background on the study: Researchers assigned three CD4 naive, three CD4 memory, two CD8 naive and one CD8 memory plate to each donor.

Study-level results: As a rule, naive subsets had a larger estimated richness than memory subsets. Non-shared clonotypes showed lower generation probabilities than clonotypes common to all four donors.

Some clones are missing from TCRdb's copy, which holds only in-frame ones; the method was immunoSEQ multiplex PCR. This table holds about 1.4 million clones, approximately 96% found once. The TCR originated in a man aged 25-45 years in good health. Sample: naive CD4+ T cells sorted from blood. Subset defined: CD45RA+ positively selected. J is TRBJ2-3 and V is TRBV25-1; no clear D gene. CDR3 sequence reads: CASSEFPRASSSTDTQYF. The CDR3 DNA reads TGTGCCAGCAGTGAATTTCCTCGGGCGTCGAGCAGCACAGATACGCAGTATTTT.